This T cell receptor (beta chain) was recorded in a study of blood T cells in healthy people across ages. This clonotype was recorded at least ten times. Then a second PCR, running about 7 to 11 cycles, was carried out with a sample-barcoded 5' primer and a J-beta primer mix. TCRdb passed the 5' RACE reads through MiXCR, listing each CDR3 protein once. The sample includes 1 million or so distinct CDR3 sequences, under 30% seen only once; the top ten take 0.75%. The data were also submitted as part of a second study, on T cells of mothers and their children. Per that study: Compared with unrelated pairs, related mother-child pairs had slightly higher, non-significant overlap.

The specimen sequenced was blood. The origin of this receptor is a girl aged 2 to 10 in good health.

CDR3 nucleotide sequence: TGTGCCAGCAGTTACATATCGGTTGCGAGGGGACGAGAGACCCAGTACTTC. This codes for CASSYISVARGRETQYF. The chain combines TRBV6-6 with TRBJ2-5, with D perhaps TRBD1 or TRBD2 (5 bases each). There are 17 residues in the CDR3. Between the trimmed V and J ends, which lost 2 bases and 4 bases, there was a span of 20 bases. Looked up from germline, CDR1 is MNHNY and CDR2 is SVGAGI (reference sequence).